The 18 T cell receptor beta chains presented below share a single source sample, sequenced in a study of control samples from healthy donors and cancer patients. Using immunoSEQ multiplex PCR, the repertoire was profiled, and TCRdb retains in-frame clones only, with some absent. The sample consists of over 150,000 clones, approximately 93% of them appearing once. Sequencing input: blood. These receptor sequences come from a man aged 35 to 55 in good health.

This chain links TRBV28 with TRBJ1-1, with 8 bases aligning to TRBD1. Germline CDR1 reads MDHEN; CDR2 reads SYDVKM. J lost 5 bases, V lost 6 bases, and 8 bases had no gene match. This CDR3 has 14 amino acids. The CDR3, as DNA: TGTGCCAGCAGCTGGACAGGGTCCCAAACTGAAGCTTTCTTT. It is translated as CASSWTGSQTEAFF.

CDR3 coding DNA: TGTGCCAGCAGTGAAGCAGGGACAGGGGCTTTCGGCGAGCAGTACTTC. Translated, it gives CASSEAGTGAFGEQYF. The genes are TRBV6-1 and TRBJ2-7, with TRBD1 identical over 10 bases. The CDR3 has 16 residues. Looked up from germline, CDR1 is MNHNS and CDR2 is SASEGT. V was pared by 0 bases and J by 6 bases, with 8 bases of the junction left unmatched.

The rearrangement links TRBV19 to TRBJ2-4, with TRBD2 as a possible D gene (6 bases). The CDR3 has 14 residues. Trimming removed 7 bases from V and 7 bases from J, with 17 bases in between. CDR1 is LNHDA and CDR2 is SQIVND in the germline V gene (reference sequence). CDR3 DNA: TGTGCCAGTACGGACTACGCCGCGGGGAACATTCAGTACTTC. Protein product: CASTDYAAGNIQYF.

The chain links TRBV18 to TRBJ2-4; D not resolved. There are 15 residues in the CDR3. Trimming stripped 0 bases from V and 6 bases from J, with 12 bases between. Germline V gene lookup returns CDR1 KGHSH and CDR2 LQKENI. The DNA of the CDR3 is TGTGCCAGCTCACCACCGGCCGTGGGCGGAAACATTCAGTACTTC. Translation: CASSPPAVGGNIQYF.

The rearrangement links TRBV30 to TRBJ1-1, with 7 nucleotides matching TRBD1. The CDR3 is 13 residues long. From germline, CDR1 is GTSNPN and CDR2 SVGIG (reference sequence). Unmatched junction bases numbered 6, after V lost 4 bases and J lost 4 bases. The DNA for the CDR3 is TGTGCCTGGAACGGTGGGACAGCCACTGAAGCTTTCTTT. Amino acids: CAWNGGTATEAFF. The whole variable domain, remainder taken from reference TRBV30 and TRBJ1-1, is SQTIHQWPATLVQPVGSPLSLECTVEGTSNPNLYWYRQAAGRGLQLLFYSVGIGQISSEVPQNLSASRPQDRQFILSSKKLLLSDSGFYLCAWNGGTATEAFFGQGTRLTVV.

V is TRBV11-3 and J is TRBJ2-3; D tentatively fits TRBD1 or TRBD2 (6 bases each). Germline V gene lookup returns CDR1 SGHNT and CDR2 YENEEA. The CDR3 covers 16 residues. V lost 3 bases to trimming and J lost 6 bases, with 19 bases between them. The chain's CDR3 is CASSFSRSGARDTQYF. In DNA, the CDR3 is TGTGCCAGCAGCTTTAGTCGATCGGGGGCTCGGGATACGCAGTATTTT. Full variable domain (remainder filled in from reference TRBV11-3 and TRBJ2-3): EAGVVQSPRYKIIEKKQPVAFWCNPISGHNTLYWYLQNLGQGPELLIRYENEEAVDDSQLPKDRFSAERLKGVDSTLKIQPAELGDSAVYLCASSFSRSGARDTQYFGPGTRLTVL.

The chain combines TRBV6-5 with TRBJ2-3; 9 bases align to TRBD2. V trimming: 7 bases; J trimming: 1 base; junction bases outside the gene matches: 6. The germline CDR1 and CDR2 sequences are MNHEY and SVGAGI. This CDR3 has 15 residues. Here the CDR3 reads CASNSGGSRTDTQYF. The DNA of the CDR3 is TGTGCCAGCAATAGCGGGGGCTCCCGCACAGATACGCAGTATTTT.

The V gene is TRBV19, the J gene TRBJ2-3, with 14 bases identical to TRBD2. This CDR3 comprises 18 residues. CDR1 LNHDA and CDR2 SQIVND come from the germline V gene (reference sequence). With 10 bases clipped from V and 3 bases from J, the junction kept 15 bases outside the gene matches. This CDR3 is CATRLAGGPGRRTDTQYF. Written as DNA, the CDR3 is TGTGCCACCCGACTAGCGGGGGGGCCTGGCCGACGGACAGATACGCAGTATTTT.

The chain combines TRBV28 with TRBJ1-2; 8 bases map to TRBD1. This CDR3 is 16 amino acids long. Germline CDR1 is MDHEN and CDR2 is SYDVKM. V trimming: 2 bases; J trimming: 3 bases; junction bases outside the gene matches: 8. The CDR3 sequence is CASSLLSQGAHYGYTF. For the CDR3, the DNA is TGTGCCAGCAGTTTACTGAGTCAGGGGGCCCACTATGGCTACACCTTC.

The V call is TRBV6-6, the J call TRBJ1-3; 9 bases fit TRBD1. From germline, CDR1 is MNHNY and CDR2 SVGAGI (reference sequence). The J segment lost 0 bases and the V segment lost 6 bases, leaving 6 bases of the junction unmatched. The CDR3 is made up of 16 amino acids. This chain's CDR3 is CASRSGTGNSGNTIYF. In nucleotides, the CDR3 is TGTGCCAGCAGGTCCGGGACAGGGAACTCTGGAAACACCATATATTTT.

The chain combines TRBV19 with TRBJ1-2; no clear D. The germline CDR1 and CDR2 sequences are LNHDA and SQIVND (reference sequence). The CDR3 is 15 residues long. V was pared by 3 bases and J by 4 bases, with 15 bases between. CDR3 nucleotide sequence: TGTGCCAGTAGTATTTTGGGCGGGGAGAGCTATGGCTACACCTTC. Translating gives CASSILGGESYGYTF.

J is TRBJ1-6 and V is TRBV30; a weak D match, TRBD1 (5 bases). V was cut by 0 bases and J by 6 bases, with 15 bases left in between. The CDR3 length is 16 residues. CDR1 is GTSNPN and CDR2 is SVGIG in the germline V gene (reference sequence). Here the CDR3 reads CAWSVLAGTGNSPLHF. The CDR3 region has the DNA TGTGCCTGGAGTGTACTTGCCGGGACGGGTAATTCACCCCTCCACTTT.

This clone showed up just once. V is TRBV28 and J is TRBJ1-2; TRBD1 matches 7 bases. CDR3 length: 16 amino acids. Trimming at V came to 5 bases and at J to 1 base, leaving 10 bases not matched to a gene. Germline V gene data show CDR1 as MDHEN and CDR2 as SYDVKM. CDR3 protein: CASSQAQGTFNYGYTF. The DNA for the CDR3 is TGTGCCAGCAGTCAAGCACAGGGGACCTTTAACTATGGCTACACCTTC.

The chain combines TRBV6-5 with TRBJ1-1; D is unresolved. CDR3 size: 14 residues. With 1 base removed from V and 5 bases from J, the gap between germline ends came to 11 bases. Germline CDR1 MNHEY, CDR2 SVGAGI. The CDR3 DNA sequence: TGTGCCAGCAGTTACTTCTCGGGAGGGACTGAAGCTTTCTTT. It encodes CASSYFSGGTEAFF.

The chain has TRBV9 and TRBJ1-5; no firm D call. This CDR3 is built from 13 residues. Trimming took off 0 bases at V and 6 bases at J, with 7 bases between the two ends. The germline V gene has CDR1 SGDLS and CDR2 YYNGEE. The CDR3 coding sequence is TGTGCCAGCAGCGTAGGTTTCGGTCAGCCCCAGCATTTT. This translates into CASSVGFGQPQHF.

The sample holds one count of this clone. The chain is built from TRBV25-1 and TRBJ1-1, with D possibly TRBD1 on 5 matching bases. The CDR3 extends over 15 amino acids. Trimming left V 1 base short and J 1 base short, with 10 bases between. Germline CDR1 and CDR2: MGHDK and SYGVNS. CDR3 coding DNA: TGTGCCAGCAGTGAATGGGGGGACCGGAACACTGAAGCTTTCTTT. It encodes CASSEWGDRNTEAFF.

The V gene is TRBV28, the J gene TRBJ2-1; no clear D gene. This CDR3 is 12 amino acids long. The V end lost 6 bases, the J end lost 8 bases, and 11 bases lay between the germline ends. The germline CDR1 and CDR2 sequences are MDHEN and SYDVKM. CDR3 nucleotide sequence: TGTGCCAGCAGCCAAGGTTGGGATGAGCAGTTCTTC. It codes for CASSQGWDEQFF.

This sequence joins TRBV19 and TRBJ1-1; D is ambiguous. V was pared by 6 bases and J by 0 bases, with 14 bases between. The CDR3 contains 15 residues. The germline V gene has CDR1 LNHDA and CDR2 SQIVND (reference sequence). The CDR3 region has the DNA TGTGCCAGTAGCCTCAAGCCGCCGATGAACACTGAAGCTTTCTTT. This translates into CASSLKPPMNTEAFF. Using reference TRBV19 and TRBJ1-1 for the parts outside the CDR3, the full variable domain is DGGITQSPKYLFRKEGQNVTLSCEQNLNHDAMYWYRQDPGQGLRLIYYSQIVNDFQKGDIAEGYSVSREKKESFPLTVTSAQKNPTAFYLCASSLKPPMNTEAFFGQGTRLTVV.